These 6 T cell receptor beta chains were sequenced from one sample in a study of PD-1 blockade in classical Hodgkin lymphoma. In every patient, relapse followed autologous stem cell transplantation, while exposure to brentuximab vedotin differed. Assay used: immunoSEQ multiplex PCR; TCRdb lists only in-frame clones, some missing. The sample lists tens of thousands of clones, roughly nine tenths occurring once. Sample: peripheral blood mononuclear cells (PBMCs), taken before the second cycle of nivolumab. The source is a human donor with classical Hodgkin lymphoma.

CDR3 sequence reads: CASSLTGQGYSPLHF. The CDR3 DNA reads as TGTGCCAGCAGCTTAACGGGACAGGGGTATTCACCCCTCCACTTT. V is TRBV7-2 and J is TRBJ1-6, with 10 bases fitting TRBD1. Per the germline V gene, CDR1 is SGHTA and CDR2 is FQGNSA. J was trimmed by 8 bases and V by 2 bases; bases with no gene match: 3. The CDR3 sequence is 15 residues long.

Here the CDR3 DNA reads TGTGCCAGCAGCTTCGGGGGGGCAGGGGTCTACGAGCAGTACTTC. Translation gives CASSFGGAGVYEQYF. The gene calls are TRBV7-8 and TRBJ2-7, with 8 bases that match TRBD2. CDR3 size: 15 residues. Germline V CDR1 and CDR2: SGHVS, FQNEAQ. V lost 3 bases to trimming and J lost 3 bases; unmatched junction nucleotides: 7.

This clone was recorded only once. The V gene is TRBV5-5, the J gene TRBJ1-6, with D unresolved. The V and J ends lost 1 base and 7 bases respectively, with 12 bases between them. The CDR3 contains 15 residues. Germline assignment: CDR1 SGHKS and CDR2 YYEKEE (reference sequence). CDR3 sequence (DNA): TGTGCCAGCAGCTTGTTGGATGGGAAAAATTCACCCCTCCACTTT. Translating it yields CASSLLDGKNSPLHF.

The chain links TRBV6-5 to TRBJ2-3, with 8 bases matching TRBD1. V shed 0 bases and J 4 bases; nucleotides not matched to a gene: 6. Per the germline V gene, CDR1 is MNHEY and CDR2 is SVGAGI. This CDR3 is 16 amino acids long. The CDR3 region is CASSYSPGGLADTQYF. The CDR3 DNA follows: TGTGCCAGCAGTTACTCTCCAGGGGGCCTCGCAGATACGCAGTATTTT.

The chain employs TRBV11-1 and TRBJ2-5; a possible D gene is TRBD2 (5 bases). The CDR3 runs to 17 residues. Germline loops: CDR1 SGHAT, CDR2 FQDESV (reference sequence). V lost 1 base and J lost 2, with 17 bases in between. The CDR3 loop reads CASSLEATRALQETQYF. The CDR3 DNA reads as TGTGCCAGCAGCTTAGAGGCTACTAGGGCACTTCAAGAGACCCAGTACTTC.

The chain links TRBV6-5 to TRBJ2-1, with D possibly being TRBD1 or TRBD2 (5 bases each). The CDR3 has 16 residues. The germline V gene encodes CDR1 MNHEY and CDR2 SVGAGI. V lost 0 bases and J lost 2, with 11 bases in between. The CDR3 sequence is CASSYSPGPTYNEQFF. The CDR3 DNA reads as TGTGCCAGCAGTTACTCGCCGGGGCCAACCTACAATGAGCAGTTCTTC.